The rows below give T cell receptor beta chains drawn from one sample of a study of blood T cells in healthy people across ages. In TCRdb, the 5' RACE reads were re-called with MiXCR into one record per CDR3 protein. The table includes some 1.4 million distinct CDR3 sequences, roughly 45% detected once. Material for sequencing was blood. The receptors derive from a woman aged 18-29 years in good health. The CDR3 runs from the conserved cysteine through the conserved F or W. A D gene is named only where the DNA matches it firmly. The size of a clone is reported for some rows only, either as once, few or many, or as a class for expanded clones.

clone size	V gene	D gene	J gene	CDR3 DNA	CDR3 protein
.	TRBV28	.	TRBJ2-7	TGTGCCAGCAGTTTAATTTGTTGGTCCGTTGGGGAGCAGTACTTC	CASSLICWSVGEQYF
.	TRBV20-1	.	TRBJ2-7	TGCAGTGCTAGAGATCCAGGAGGCAACGAGCAGTACTTC	CSARDPGGNEQYF
.	TRBV6-6	.	TRBJ2-6	TGTGCCAGCGAGACTGGGGCCAACGTCCTGACTTTC	CASETGANVLTF
.	TRBV21-1	.	TRBJ2-3	TGTGCCAGCAGCAAAGCGCGGGGAGATACGCAGTATTTT	CASSKARGDTQYF
.	TRBV6-1	TRBD1	TRBJ1-2	TGTGCCAGCAACCCGGGGGGACAGGGAAACTATGGCTACACCTTC	CASNPGGQGNYGYTF
few	TRBV20-1	TRBD2	TRBJ2-5	TGCAGTGCTTGCCGACTAGCGGGGGGGAACCAAGAGACCCAGTACTTC	CSACRLAGGNQETQYF
many	TRBV20-1	.	TRBJ2-7	TGCAGTGCTAGACCTGGGACGGAATTGTACGAGCAGTACTTC	CSARPGTELYEQYF
.	TRBV30	TRBD1	TRBJ1-6	TGTGCCTGGAGTCTAGGGGGCGATGGTTCACCCCTCCACTTT	CAWSLGGDGSPLHF
few	TRBV18	.	TRBJ1-2	TGTGCCAGCTCACCAAACACGGGAAGCTTTAACTATGGCTACACCTTC	CASSPNTGSFNYGYTF
once	TRBV28	TRBD1	TRBJ1-1	TGTGCCAGCACCCGTCTCGGGACAGCCCTCGCGGGTGAAGCTTTCTTT	CASTRLGTALAGEAFF
few	TRBV28	.	TRBJ2-1	TGTGCCACCCGCATGTCGGGGAAGCAGTTCTTC	CATRMSGKQFF
few	TRBV11-2	.	TRBJ2-7	TGTGCCAGCAGCCCAATCCAGGGGAAAGGGACCTACGAGCAGTACTTC	CASSPIQGKGTYEQYF